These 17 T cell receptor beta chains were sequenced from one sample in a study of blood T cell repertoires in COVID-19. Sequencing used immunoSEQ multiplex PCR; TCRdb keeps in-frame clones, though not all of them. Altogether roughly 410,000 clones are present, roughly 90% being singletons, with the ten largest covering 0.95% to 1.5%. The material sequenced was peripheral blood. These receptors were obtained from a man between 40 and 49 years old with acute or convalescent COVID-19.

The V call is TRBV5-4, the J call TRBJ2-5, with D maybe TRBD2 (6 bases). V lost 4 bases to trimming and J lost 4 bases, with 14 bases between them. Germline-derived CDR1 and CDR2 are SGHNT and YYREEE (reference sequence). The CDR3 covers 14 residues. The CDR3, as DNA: TGTGCCAGCAGCAGCCCCGGGGGTCCAGAGACCCAGTACTTC. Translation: CASSSPGGPETQYF.

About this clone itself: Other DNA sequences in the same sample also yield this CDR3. Here the CDR3 DNA reads TGTGCCAGCAGCTTACAGGGGGGCACTGAAGCTTTCTTT. This translates into CASSLQGGTEAFF. The genes are TRBV7-9 and TRBJ1-1; 7 bases fit TRBD1. The germline V gene encodes CDR1 SEHNR and CDR2 FQNEAQ (reference sequence). V was pared by 2 bases and J by 4 bases, with 1 base of the junction left unmatched. This CDR3 contains 13 residues.

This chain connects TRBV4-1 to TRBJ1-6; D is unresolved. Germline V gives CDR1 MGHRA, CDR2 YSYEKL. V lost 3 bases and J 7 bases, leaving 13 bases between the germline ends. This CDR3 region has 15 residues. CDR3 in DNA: TGCGCCAGCAGCCAGGCGGAGAATGTGAATTCACCCCTCCACTTT. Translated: CASSQAENVNSPLHF.

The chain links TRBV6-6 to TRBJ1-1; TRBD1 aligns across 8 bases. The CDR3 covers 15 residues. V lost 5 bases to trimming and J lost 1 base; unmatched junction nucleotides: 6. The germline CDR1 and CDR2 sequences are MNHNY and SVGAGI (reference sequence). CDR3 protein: CASSRRTGKNTEAFF. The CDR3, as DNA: TGTGCCAGCAGTCGACGGACAGGGAAGAACACTGAAGCTTTCTTT.

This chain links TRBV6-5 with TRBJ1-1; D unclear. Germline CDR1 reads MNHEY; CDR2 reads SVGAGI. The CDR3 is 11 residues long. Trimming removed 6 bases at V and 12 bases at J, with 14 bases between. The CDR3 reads CASSNRGGTFF. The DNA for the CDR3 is TGTGCCAGCAGCAACCGGGGAGGGACTTTCTTT.

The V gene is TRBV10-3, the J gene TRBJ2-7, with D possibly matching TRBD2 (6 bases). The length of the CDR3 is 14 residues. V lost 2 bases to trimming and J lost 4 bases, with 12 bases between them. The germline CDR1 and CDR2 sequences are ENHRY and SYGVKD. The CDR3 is CAISESGSHYEQYF. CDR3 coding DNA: TGTGCCATCAGTGAGAGCGGGTCACATTACGAGCAGTACTTC.

In DNA form, the CDR3 reads TGTGCCAGCAGCTATACAGGGAGCTCCTACAATGAGCAGTTCTTC. As protein: CASSYTGSSYNEQFF. This chain uses TRBV7-2 with TRBJ2-1; the D gene is possibly TRBD1 (6 bases). Germline assignment: CDR1 SGHTA and CDR2 FQGNSA. The V end was cut by 4 bases, the J end by 0 bases, with 10 bases between. The CDR3 loop spans 15 amino acids. Full variable domain (missing parts from reference TRBV7-2 and TRBJ2-1): GAGVSQSPSNKVTEKGKDVELRCDPISGHTALYWYRQSLGQGLEFLIYFQGNSAPDKSGLPSDRFSAERTGGSVSTLTIQRTQQEDSAVYLCASSYTGSSYNEQFFGPGTRLTVL.

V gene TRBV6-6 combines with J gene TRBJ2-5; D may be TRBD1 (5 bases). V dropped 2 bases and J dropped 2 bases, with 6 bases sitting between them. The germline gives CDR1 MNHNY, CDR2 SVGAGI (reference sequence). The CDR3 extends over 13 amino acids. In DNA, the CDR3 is TGTGCCAGCAGTTACAAGGGGCAAGAGACCCAGTACTTC. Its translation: CASSYKGQETQYF.

CDR3 sequence: CASSLDRDRGYTF. CDR3 sequence (DNA): TGTGCCAGCAGTTTGGACAGGGACCGTGGCTACACCTTC. The chain uses TRBV27 and TRBJ1-2, with 8 bases aligning to TRBD1. The CDR3 covers 13 residues. V trimming: 3 bases; J trimming: 7 bases; junction bases outside the gene matches: 4. The germline gives CDR1 MNHEY, CDR2 SMNVEV (reference sequence).

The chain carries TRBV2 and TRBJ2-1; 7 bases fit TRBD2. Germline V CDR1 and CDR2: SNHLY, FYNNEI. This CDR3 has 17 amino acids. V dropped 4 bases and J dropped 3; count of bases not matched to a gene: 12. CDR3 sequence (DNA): TGTGCCAGCAGTGGGTCTCCGGGACTACGCCACTACAATGAGCAGTTCTTC. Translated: CASSGSPGLRHYNEQFF. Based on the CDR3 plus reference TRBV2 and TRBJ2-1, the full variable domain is EPEVTQTPSHQVTQMGQEVILRCVPISNHLYFYWYRQILGQKVEFLVSFYNNEISEKSEIFDDQFSVERPDGSNFTLKIRSTKLEDSAMYFCASSGSPGLRHYNEQFFGPGTRLTVL.

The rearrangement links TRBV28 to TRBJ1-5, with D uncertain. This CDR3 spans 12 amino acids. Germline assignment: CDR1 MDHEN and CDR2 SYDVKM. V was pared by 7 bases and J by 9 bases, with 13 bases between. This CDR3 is CASTYLRGPQHF. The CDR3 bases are TGTGCCAGCACTTACCTCCGGGGGCCCCAGCATTTT.

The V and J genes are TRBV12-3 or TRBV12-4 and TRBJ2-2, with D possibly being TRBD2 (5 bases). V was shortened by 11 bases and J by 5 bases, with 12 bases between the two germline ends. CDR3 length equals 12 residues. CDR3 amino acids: CAWGRGTGELFF. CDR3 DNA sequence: TGTGCCTGGGGAAGAGGGACCGGGGAGCTGTTTTTT.

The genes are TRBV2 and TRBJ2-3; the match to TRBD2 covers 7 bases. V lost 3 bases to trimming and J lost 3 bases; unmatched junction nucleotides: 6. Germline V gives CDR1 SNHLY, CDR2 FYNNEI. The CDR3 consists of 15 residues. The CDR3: CASSDWGGSTDTQYF. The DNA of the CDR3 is TGTGCCAGCAGTGATTGGGGGGGTTCGACAGATACGCAGTATTTT.

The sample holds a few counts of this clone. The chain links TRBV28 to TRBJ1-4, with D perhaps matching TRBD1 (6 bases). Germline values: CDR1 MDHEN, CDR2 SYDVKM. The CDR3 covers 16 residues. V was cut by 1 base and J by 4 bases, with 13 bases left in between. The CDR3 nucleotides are TGTGCCAGCAGTTTATCCGGACAGCGCGTTAATGAAAAACTGTTTTTT. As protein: CASSLSGQRVNEKLFF.

The CDR3 coding sequence is TGTGCCAGCAGTCCACAGCCGGGACAGCTCTATGGCTACACCTTC. The encoded protein is CASSPQPGQLYGYTF. The chain combines TRBV27 with TRBJ1-2, with TRBD1 identical over 7 bases. V shed 5 bases, J shed 4 bases, and the junction held 10 bases outside the gene matches. The CDR3 has 15 residues. Germline CDR1 is MNHEY and CDR2 is SMNVEV (reference sequence).

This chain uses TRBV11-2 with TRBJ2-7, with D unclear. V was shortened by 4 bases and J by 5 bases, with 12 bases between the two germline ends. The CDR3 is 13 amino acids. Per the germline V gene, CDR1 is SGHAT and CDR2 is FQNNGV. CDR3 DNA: TGTGCCAGCAGCTATCAGGCCCGTAACGAGCAGTACTTC. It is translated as CASSYQARNEQYF.

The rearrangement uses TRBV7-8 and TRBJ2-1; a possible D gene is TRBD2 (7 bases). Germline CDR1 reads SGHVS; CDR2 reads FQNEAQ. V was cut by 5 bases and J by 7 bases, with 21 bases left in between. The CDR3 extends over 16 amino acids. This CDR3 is CASSPRGRGGMNEQFF. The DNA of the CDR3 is TGTGCCAGCAGCCCTCGGGGGAGGGGGGGTATGAATGAGCAGTTCTTC.